This TCR beta chain comes out of a study of tumor and adjacent non-tumor tissue in lung cancer. Study context: About 4.17 million productive TCRbeta reads were obtained per sample on average. Study-wide results and limits: Significantly higher TCR diversity was found in tumor than normal lung. Shorter survival was associated with higher TCR diversity in tumors.

The CDR3 totals 14 residues. Trimming pared 6 bases from V and 9 bases from J, leaving 20 bases between. Germline V CDR1 and CDR2: MNHEY, SVGEGT. This sample's RNA came from whole unsorted tissue. Donors were chemotherapy-naive, newly diagnosed lung cancer surgical patients in China, August–late 2014. The table lists this clonotype with a count of one. What it recognizes is unknown. Three rounds of nested PCR, following a modified ARM-PCR protocol, produced the TCRbeta library. TCRdb redid the calling of the multiplex PCR reads with MiXCR, one entry per CDR3 protein. The sample contains 100,000 to 120,000 distinct CDR3 sequences, 84% of which appear only once.

Sequences were obtained from lung tumor tissue. V usage is TRBV6-2 or TRBV6-3 and J usage is TRBJ2-5, with a possible D match to TRBD1 (6 bases). The receptor comes from a man in his 70s with non-small cell lung cancer. CDR3 nucleotide sequence: TGTGCCAGCAGCTATCTCACAGGGACGGAGGCCCAGTACTTC. Protein sequence: CASSYLTGTEAQYF.